These 5 T cell receptor beta chains share one sample of origin, sequenced in a study of control samples from healthy donors and cancer patients. Assay used: immunoSEQ multiplex PCR; TCRdb lists only in-frame clones, some missing. This sample has around 170,000 clones, with roughly 90% found just once. The specimen sequenced was blood. All receptors derive from a woman aged 25 to 39 in good health.

V and J are TRBV9 and TRBJ2-2, with 7 bases lining up with TRBD1. This CDR3 is built from 15 residues. In germline, CDR1 is SGDLS, CDR2 YYNGEE. The V gene end was trimmed by 4 bases and the J gene end by 8 bases; junction bases not matched to a gene: 11. This CDR3 is CASSPKKGAAGELFF. The DNA for the CDR3 is TGTGCCAGCAGCCCCAAAAAGGGGGCGGCAGGGGAGCTGTTTTTT.

This chain uses TRBV20-1 with TRBJ1-2, with D unresolved. The CDR3 has 13 residues. Germline loops: CDR1 DFQATT, CDR2 SNEGSKA (reference sequence). V gave up 3 bases and J gave up 2 bases, with 10 bases separating them. CDR3 sequence reads: CSASQDLNYGYTF. The CDR3 DNA is TGCAGTGCTAGTCAGGACCTAAACTATGGCTACACCTTC.

The chain employs TRBV3-1 (or the pseudogene TRBV3-2) and TRBJ2-7; TRBD1 aligns across 7 bases. This CDR3 has 13 amino acids. The germline CDR1 and CDR2 sequences are LGHDT and YNNKEL (reference sequence). V dropped 8 bases and J dropped 3; count of bases not matched to a gene: 7. The CDR3 DNA reads TGTGCCAGCGGCCGGGACAGATTCTACGAGCAGTACTTC. Its translation is CASGRDRFYEQYF.

The rearrangement links TRBV10-3 to TRBJ2-2; no definite D call. V lost 0 bases and J lost 3, with 5 bases in between. In germline, CDR1 is ENHRY, CDR2 SYGVKD. The CDR3 extends over 14 amino acids. The chain's CDR3 is CAISESVDTGELFF. CDR3 sequence (DNA): TGTGCCATCAGTGAGTCAGTCGACACCGGGGAGCTGTTTTTT.

V and J are TRBV6-5 and TRBJ2-2; D gene uncertain. There are 14 residues in the CDR3. V was pared by 7 bases and J by 6 bases, with 15 bases between. Germline values: CDR1 MNHEY, CDR2 SVGAGI. The CDR3 here is CASTLGTGPGELFF. The CDR3 DNA reads TGTGCCAGCACGCTAGGAACCGGCCCCGGGGAGCTGTTTTTT.